This T cell receptor beta chain stems from a study of shared clonotypes between healthy human individuals. At the level of the study: Every donor yielded three CD4 naive, three CD4 memory, two CD8 naive and one CD8 memory plate.

Turning to this clone: Its antigen is as yet unknown.

It was CD45RO-negative cells, positively selected for CCR7, that made up naive CD8 cells, with terminally differentiated effector memory CD45RA+ cells excluded. Adults of Caucasian background living in Nashville, Tennessee made up all donors. The repertoire was sequenced with immunoSEQ multiplex PCR; TCRdb's copy has only in-frame clones and lacks some. The data show roughly 770,000 clones, around 96% seen once. The CDR3 consists of 16 residues. The V end was cut by 0 bases, the J end by 1 base, with 11 bases between. Germline V gene sequence: CDR1 SGDLS, CDR2 YYNGEE. Study-wide findings and caveats: It was observed that approximately 5% of naive CD4 clonotypes were shared across a handful of donors.

The chain joins TRBV9 to TRBJ2-1; D unclear. Sequenced: naive CD8+ T cells sorted from blood. The sequence came from a young man in good health. In DNA form, the CDR3 reads TGTGCCAGCAGCGTAGGCGTCCTCGGGTCCTACAATGAGCAGTTCTTC. Amino acids: CASSVGVLGSYNEQFF.